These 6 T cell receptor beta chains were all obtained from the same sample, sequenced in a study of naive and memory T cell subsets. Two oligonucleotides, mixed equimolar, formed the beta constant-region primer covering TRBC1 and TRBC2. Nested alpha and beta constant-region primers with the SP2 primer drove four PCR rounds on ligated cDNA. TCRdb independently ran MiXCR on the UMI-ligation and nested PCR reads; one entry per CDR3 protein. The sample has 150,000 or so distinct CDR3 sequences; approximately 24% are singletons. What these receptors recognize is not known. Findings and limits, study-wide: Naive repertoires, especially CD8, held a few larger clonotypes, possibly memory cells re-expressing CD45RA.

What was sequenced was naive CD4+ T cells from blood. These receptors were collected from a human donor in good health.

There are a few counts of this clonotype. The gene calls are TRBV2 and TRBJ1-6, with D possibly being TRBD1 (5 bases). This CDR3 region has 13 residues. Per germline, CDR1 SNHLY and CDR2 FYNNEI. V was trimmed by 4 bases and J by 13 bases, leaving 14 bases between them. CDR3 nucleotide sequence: TGTGCCAGCAGTGGGGGGACTTTGTCTCCCCTCCACTTT. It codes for CASSGGTLSPLHF.

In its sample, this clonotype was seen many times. This chain's CDR3 is CASSYSRQANTEAFF. CDR3 nucleotides: TGTGCCAGCAGTTACTCGAGGCAGGCCAACACTGAAGCTTTCTTT. The chain links TRBV6-5 to TRBJ1-1, with D hard to call. CDR1 and CDR2 from the germline V gene are MNHEY and SVGAGI. V was trimmed by 0 bases and J by 2 bases, leaving 10 bases between them. The length of the CDR3 is 15 residues.

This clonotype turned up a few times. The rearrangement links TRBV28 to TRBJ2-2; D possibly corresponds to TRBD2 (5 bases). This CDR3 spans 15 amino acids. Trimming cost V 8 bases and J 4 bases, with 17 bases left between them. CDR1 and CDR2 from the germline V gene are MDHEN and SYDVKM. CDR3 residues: CASSRYGIGTGELFF. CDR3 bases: TGTGCCAGCTCCCGTTACGGGATCGGCACCGGGGAGCTGTTTTTT.

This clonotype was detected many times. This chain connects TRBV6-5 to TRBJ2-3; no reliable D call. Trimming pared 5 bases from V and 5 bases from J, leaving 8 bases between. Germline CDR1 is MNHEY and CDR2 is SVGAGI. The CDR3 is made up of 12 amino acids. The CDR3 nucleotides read TGTGCCAGCAGTCCGACTCTAGATACGCAGTATTTT. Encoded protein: CASSPTLDTQYF.

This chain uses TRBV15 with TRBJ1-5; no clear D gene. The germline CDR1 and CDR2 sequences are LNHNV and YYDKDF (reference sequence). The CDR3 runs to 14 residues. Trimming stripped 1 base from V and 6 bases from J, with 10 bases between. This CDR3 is CATSRVKGGQPQHF. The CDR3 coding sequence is TGTGCCACCAGCAGAGTCAAGGGCGGTCAGCCCCAGCATTTT.

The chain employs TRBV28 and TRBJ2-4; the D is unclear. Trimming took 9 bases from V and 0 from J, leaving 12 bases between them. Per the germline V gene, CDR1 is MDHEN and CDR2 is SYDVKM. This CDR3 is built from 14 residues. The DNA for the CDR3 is TGTGCCAGTTGTGGACCGGTAGCCAAAAACATTCAGTACTTC. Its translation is CASCGPVAKNIQYF.